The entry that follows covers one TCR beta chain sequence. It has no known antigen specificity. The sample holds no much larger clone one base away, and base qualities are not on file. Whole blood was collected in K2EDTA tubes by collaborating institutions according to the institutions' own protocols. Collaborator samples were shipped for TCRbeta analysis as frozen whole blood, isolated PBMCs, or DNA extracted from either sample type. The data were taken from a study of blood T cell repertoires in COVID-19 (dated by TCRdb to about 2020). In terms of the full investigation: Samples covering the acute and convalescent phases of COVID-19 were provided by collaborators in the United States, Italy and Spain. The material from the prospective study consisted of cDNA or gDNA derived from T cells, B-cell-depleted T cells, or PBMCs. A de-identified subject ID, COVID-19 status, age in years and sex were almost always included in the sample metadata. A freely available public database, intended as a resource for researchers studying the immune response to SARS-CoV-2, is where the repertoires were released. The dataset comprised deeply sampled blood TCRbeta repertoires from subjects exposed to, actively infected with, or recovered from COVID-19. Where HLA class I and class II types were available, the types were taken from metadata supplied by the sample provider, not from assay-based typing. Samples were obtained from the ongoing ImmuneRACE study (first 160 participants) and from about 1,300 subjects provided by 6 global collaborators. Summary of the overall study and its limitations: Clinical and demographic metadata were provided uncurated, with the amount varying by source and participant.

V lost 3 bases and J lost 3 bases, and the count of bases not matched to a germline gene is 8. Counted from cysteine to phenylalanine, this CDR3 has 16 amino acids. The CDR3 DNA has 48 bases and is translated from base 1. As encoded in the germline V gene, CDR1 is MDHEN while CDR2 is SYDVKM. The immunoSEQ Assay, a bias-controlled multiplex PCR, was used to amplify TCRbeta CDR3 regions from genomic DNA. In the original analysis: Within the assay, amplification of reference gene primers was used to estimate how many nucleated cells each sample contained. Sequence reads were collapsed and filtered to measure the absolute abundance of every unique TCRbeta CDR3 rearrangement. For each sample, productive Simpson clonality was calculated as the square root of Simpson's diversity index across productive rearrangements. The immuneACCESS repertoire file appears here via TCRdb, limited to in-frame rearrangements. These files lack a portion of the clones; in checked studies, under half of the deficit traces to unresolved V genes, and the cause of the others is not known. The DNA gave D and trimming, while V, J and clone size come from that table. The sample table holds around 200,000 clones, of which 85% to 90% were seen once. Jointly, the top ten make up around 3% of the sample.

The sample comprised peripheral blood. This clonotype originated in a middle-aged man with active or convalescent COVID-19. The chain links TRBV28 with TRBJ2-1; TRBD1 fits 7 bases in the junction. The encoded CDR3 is CASSFDRAGFYNEQFF. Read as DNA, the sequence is TGTGCCAGCAGTTTTGACAGGGCAGGGTTCTACAATGAGCAGTTCTTC.